Following are 14 T cell receptor beta chains from one sample sequenced in a study of blood T cell repertoires in COVID-19. Repertoires were generated with immunoSEQ multiplex PCR, while TCRdb's copy carries only in-frame clones and drops some. The repertoire holds 100,000 to 150,000 clones, with around 82% as singletons. Sequences were obtained from peripheral blood. These receptors originate from a human donor in a cohort sampled during active COVID-19.

This clone has just a few counts. The chain couples TRBV7-9 to TRBJ1-1; 8 bases align to TRBD1. The junction had 3 bases not matched to a gene; V was cut back by 5 bases and J by 1 base. The CDR3 runs to 14 residues. CDR1 is SEHNR, CDR2 FQNEAQ, per germline (reference sequence). The CDR3 nucleotides read TGTGCCAGCAGCCAACAGGGGGGGAACACTGAAGCTTTCTTT. This gives the protein CASSQQGGNTEAFF.

The genes are TRBV6-5 and TRBJ2-5; D is unresolved. Trimming took 6 bases from V and 1 from J, leaving 9 bases between them. The CDR3 extends over 13 amino acids. In germline, CDR1 is MNHEY, CDR2 SVGAGI. CDR3 loop: CASRAAAQETQYF. The CDR3 DNA reads as TGTGCCAGCAGGGCGGCAGCCCAAGAGACCCAGTACTTC.

V and J are TRBV2 and TRBJ2-3; 7 bases are shared with TRBD2. Germline loops: CDR1 SNHLY, CDR2 FYNNEI. V lost 6 bases to trimming and J lost 4 bases; unmatched junction nucleotides: 10. This CDR3 has 15 amino acids. The CDR3 loop reads CASRVAGGGPDTQYF. As DNA, the CDR3 is TGTGCCAGCAGAGTAGCGGGTGGCGGCCCAGATACGCAGTATTTT.

The rearrangement links TRBV7-7 to TRBJ2-1, with a possible D match to TRBD2 (5 bases). Germline V gene sequence: CDR1 SSHAT, CDR2 FNYEAQ (reference sequence). Deletions cut 0 bases from V and 0 bases from J, with 6 bases between. The CDR3 extends over 15 amino acids. The CDR3 is CASSLAGSSYNEQFF. The CDR3 bases are TGTGCCAGCAGCTTAGCGGGGAGCTCCTACAATGAGCAGTTCTTC.

V gene TRBV5-1 combines with J gene TRBJ2-1; TRBD1 agrees at 8 bases. The V gene end was trimmed by 0 bases and the J gene end by 6 bases; junction bases not matched to a gene: 8. The CDR3 totals 16 residues. Germline V CDR1 and CDR2: SGHRS, YFSETQ. The CDR3 protein is CASSLAPQGALNEQFF. The CDR3 DNA reads TGCGCCAGCAGCTTGGCCCCGCAGGGGGCACTCAATGAGCAGTTCTTC.

The count of this clone is one. The chain couples TRBV25-1 to TRBJ2-3; 8 positions match TRBD2. Per germline, CDR1 MGHDK and CDR2 SYGVNS. This CDR3 has 16 amino acids. The V and J ends lost 3 bases and 1 base, in that order; junction bases with no gene match: 6. The CDR3 coding sequence is TGTGCCAGCAGTGATGAAGCGGGGGCCGGCACAGATACGCAGTATTTT. Encoded protein: CASSDEAGAGTDTQYF. The whole variable domain, remainder taken from reference TRBV25-1 and TRBJ2-3, is EADIYQTPRYLVIGTGKKITLECSQTMGHDKMYWYQQDPGMELHLIHYSYGVNSTEKGDLSSESTVSRIRTEHFPLTLESARPSHTSQYLCASSDEAGAGTDTQYFGPGTRLTVL.

The chain has TRBV19 and TRBJ1-5; D not resolved. V lost 5 bases to trimming and J lost 5 bases, with 7 bases between them. The germline CDR1 and CDR2 sequences are LNHDA and SQIVND (reference sequence). This CDR3 comprises 12 residues. For the CDR3, the DNA is TGTGCCAGTAGTCCAGATTATCAGCCCCAGCATTTT. It encodes CASSPDYQPQHF.

This clone was seen more than once but under ten times. The V and J genes are TRBV2 and TRBJ2-1; TRBD2 agrees at 11 bases. CDR3 length equals 14 residues. J was trimmed by 4 bases and V by 8 bases; bases with no gene match: 4. Germline CDR1 SNHLY, CDR2 FYNNEI. The CDR3 is CASALAGGYNEQFF. For the CDR3, the DNA is TGTGCCAGCGCTCTAGCGGGGGGTTACAATGAGCAGTTCTTC.

V gene TRBV6-2 or TRBV6-3 combines with J gene TRBJ1-1, with 7 positions matching TRBD1. This CDR3 spans 16 amino acids. CDR1 and CDR2 (germline): MNHEY, SVGEGT. V shed 5 bases, J shed 0 bases, and the junction held 9 bases outside the gene matches. In nucleotides, the CDR3 is TGTGCCAGCAGTCCCTGGGACAGAACCGTGAACACTGAAGCTTTCTTT. Protein: CASSPWDRTVNTEAFF.

V and J are TRBV6-5 and TRBJ2-7, with 11 bases aligning to TRBD1. The germline gives CDR1 MNHEY, CDR2 SVGAGI. Germline trimming cut 7 bases from V and 3 bases from J; bases unmatched to any gene: 5. This CDR3 spans 14 amino acids. In DNA, the CDR3 is TGTGCCAGCAACGGCGGGACAGGGGGCTACGAGCAGTACTTC. The encoded protein is CASNGGTGGYEQYF.

This chain links TRBV6-2 or TRBV6-3 with TRBJ2-7; 8 positions match TRBD1. Unmatched junction bases numbered 2, after V lost 5 bases and J lost 2 bases. The length of the CDR3 is 13 residues. Germline V gene data show CDR1 as MNHEY and CDR2 as SVGEGT. CDR3 sequence (DNA): TGTGCCAGCAGTCCGGACAGGGCCTACGAGCAGTACTTC. It codes for CASSPDRAYEQYF.

This clone was found a few times. The chain combines TRBV9 with TRBJ2-5, with 7 nucleotides matching TRBD1. The CDR3 loop spans 15 amino acids. Germline V CDR1 and CDR2: SGDLS, YYNGEE. The junction had 4 bases not matched to a gene; V was cut back by 0 bases and J by 2 bases. The CDR3: CASSVDEGAQETQYF. The CDR3 region has the DNA TGTGCCAGCAGCGTAGATGAGGGGGCACAAGAGACCCAGTACTTC.

The chain uses TRBV27 and TRBJ1-5; D is possibly TRBD1 (5 bases). The CDR3 has 15 residues. Germline values: CDR1 MNHEY, CDR2 SMNVEV (reference sequence). Trimming shortened V by 2 bases and J by 6 bases, and 14 bases separated the two germline ends. CDR3 bases: TGTGCCAGCAGTTTAGGGCAGGGTTTTCGTCAGCCCCAGCATTTT. It is translated as CASSLGQGFRQPQHF.

CDR3 DNA: TGTGCCAGCAGGTTAGCGGGGGGAGATACGCAGTATTTT. It codes for CASRLAGGDTQYF. V gene TRBV6-5 combines with J gene TRBJ2-3, with 10 bases lining up with TRBD2. The V and J ends lost 6 bases and 5 bases, in that order; junction bases with no gene match: 2. Germline V lookup: CDR1 MNHEY, CDR2 SVGAGI. The CDR3 length is 13 residues.